These 16 T cell receptor beta chains share one sample of origin, sequenced in a study of human T cells and chemical hapten exposure. Individual cDNA molecules each carried unique molecular identifiers attached by the library. TCRdb redid the calling of the reads with MiXCR, one entry per CDR3 protein. The data hold 120,000 or so distinct CDR3 sequences, with over 7% observed a single time. It was unfractionated whole blood from which total RNA was extracted. The sequencing input was whole blood. The receptor set was obtained from a human donor in good health. Some clones in this sample may be carry-over from other donors' samples.

On this clonotype: Just one base apart from a much larger clone, this may be a read error. V usage is TRBV20-1 and J usage is TRBJ1-5; 10 bases align to TRBD1. The CDR3 runs 13 residues. Germline values: CDR1 DFQATT, CDR2 SNEGSKA (reference sequence). Here the CDR3 DNA reads TGCAGTGCTAGTGGGACAGGGGATCAGCCCGAGCATTTT. It specifies CSASGTGDQPEHF.

The table lists this clonotype with a few counts. The J gene is TRBJ2-1, the V gene TRBV20-1; D unclear. The CDR3 has 14 amino acids. The V and J ends lost 2 bases and 4 bases respectively, with 12 bases between them. CDR1 is DFQATT and CDR2 is SNEGSKA in the germline V gene (reference sequence). CDR3 protein: CSARRQMGYNEQFF. CDR3 DNA: TGCAGTGCTAGAAGGCAAATGGGTTACAATGAGCAGTTCTTC.

This clonotype was counted a few times. The V and J genes are TRBV29-1 and TRBJ2-1; D unresolved. This CDR3 is built from 12 residues. Trimming left V 3 bases short and J 4 bases short, with 7 bases between. Germline CDR1 and CDR2: SQVTM and ANQGSEA. The CDR3 nucleotides read TGCAGCGTTGAGTCAGCTTACAATGAGCAGTTCTTC. Its translation is CSVESAYNEQFF.

This chain links TRBV5-1 with TRBJ2-3; 8 positions match TRBD2. This CDR3 contains 17 residues. Germline CDR1 is SGHRS and CDR2 is YFSETQ. J gave up 0 bases and V 0 bases, and 6 bases lay outside the gene matches. Written as DNA, the CDR3 is TGCGCCAGCAGCTTGGGTGCCCTAGCGGGTAGCACAGATACGCAGTATTTT. Its protein product is CASSLGALAGSTDTQYF.

This clonotype came up a few times. CDR3 amino acids: CASSLGTSGSYQPSTDTQYF. The CDR3 DNA sequence: TGTGCCAGCAGTTTAGGGACTAGCGGGAGTTACCAGCCCAGCACAGATACGCAGTATTTT. V usage is TRBV12-3 or TRBV12-4 and J usage is TRBJ2-3; 13 bases line up with TRBD2. The CDR3 is 20 residues long. The junction had 10 bases not matched to a gene; V was cut back by 1 base and J by 0 bases.

The table lists this clonotype with a few counts. V usage is TRBV18 and J usage is TRBJ2-2; 7 positions match TRBD2. The CDR3 length is 18 residues. CDR1 and CDR2 from the germline V gene are KGHSH and LQKENI. Trimming cost V 3 bases and J 4 bases; bases outside gene matches: 14. The CDR3 sequence: CASSPLSLGGGATGELFF. Written as DNA, the CDR3 is TGTGCCAGCTCACCGCTATCTCTCGGCGGGGGAGCCACCGGGGAGCTGTTTTTT.

The gene calls are TRBV7-9 and TRBJ2-5; possible D gene TRBD2, 6 bases. V was trimmed by 5 bases and J by 2 bases, leaving 12 bases between them. The CDR3 is made up of 14 amino acids. Germline values: CDR1 SEHNR, CDR2 FQNEAQ (reference sequence). CDR3 residues: CASSRGGLQETQYF. In DNA form, the CDR3 reads TGTGCCAGCAGCAGGGGCGGACTACAAGAGACCCAGTACTTC.

This clonotype was counted many times. The chain combines TRBV4-1 with TRBJ2-7; the D gene is possibly TRBD2 (6 bases). The CDR3 is 16 amino acids. Germline loops: CDR1 MGHRA, CDR2 YSYEKL. The V end was cut by 0 bases, the J end by 4 bases, with 16 bases between. The CDR3 region is CASSQDLGTGRYEQYF. The DNA of the CDR3 is TGCGCCAGCAGCCAAGATCTGGGAACGGGGAGGTACGAGCAGTACTTC.

The sample holds many counts of this clonotype. The chain recombines TRBV20-1 with TRBJ2-7; D not certain. Trimming pared 0 bases from V and 3 bases from J, leaving 12 bases between. From germline, CDR1 is DFQATT and CDR2 SNEGSKA (reference sequence). This CDR3 comprises 14 residues. The CDR3 nucleotides read TGCAGTGCTAGAGATGAAAACAGTTTCTACGAGCAGTACTTC. Translated, it gives CSARDENSFYEQYF.

Ten or more counts support this clonotype. Here the CDR3 reads CASNPAPTDTQYF. Written as DNA, the CDR3 is TGTGCCAGCAACCCAGCGCCCACAGATACGCAGTATTTT. This sequence joins TRBV7-9 and TRBJ2-3; no clear D gene. CDR1 is SEHNR, CDR2 FQNEAQ, per germline (reference sequence). This CDR3 is built from 13 residues. V shed 7 bases and J shed 2 bases, with 10 bases lying between them.

The genes are TRBV10-3 and TRBJ2-5; a possible D gene is TRBD1 (6 bases). Germline CDR1 is ENHRY and CDR2 is SYGVKD. CDR3 length: 15 residues. V was pared by 8 bases and J by 0 bases, with 16 bases between. CDR3 nucleotide sequence: TGTGCCATCGGTCCGGACAGCAAGTACCAAGAGACCCAGTACTTC. Protein sequence: CAIGPDSKYQETQYF.

This clonotype has at least ten counts. The chain has TRBV18 and TRBJ1-4, with TRBD1 as a possible D gene (5 bases). The germline CDR1 and CDR2 sequences are KGHSH and LQKENI. Trimming took off 4 bases at V and 4 bases at J, with 25 bases between the two ends. CDR3 length: 19 amino acids. CDR3 nucleotide sequence: TGTGCCAGCTCACTGGACACCGGGACGCTGGGTAGGGATAATGAAAAACTGTTTTTT. This translates into CASSLDTGTLGRDNEKLFF.

For this clonotype: Given a much more abundant clone one base away, this may be a read error. This chain joins TRBV4-2 and TRBJ1-1, with D unresolved. Trimming took 0 bases from V and 11 from J, leaving 10 bases between them. The CDR3 consists of 12 residues. CDR1 and CDR2 (germline): LGHNA, YNFKEQ. The CDR3 bases are TGTGCCAGCAGCCAAGATTTAAGGCATGCTTTCTTT. It encodes CASSQDLRHAFF.

This clonotype was picked up many times. The chain joins TRBV29-1 to TRBJ1-4; no reliable D call. Germline assignment: CDR1 SQVTM and CDR2 ANQGSEA. The CDR3 has 15 amino acids. The ends were cut back, 6 bases at V and 0 bases at J, with 14 bases in the middle. The CDR3 sequence: CSVVELAATNEKLFF. The CDR3 DNA reads TGCAGCGTCGTCGAACTGGCCGCAACTAATGAAAAACTGTTTTTT.

This chain connects TRBV28 to TRBJ2-1; TRBD2 agrees at 7 bases. Germline V lookup: CDR1 MDHEN, CDR2 SYDVKM. Losses at the gene ends were 8 bases for V and 7 bases for J; bases not matched to a gene: 11. There are 14 residues in the CDR3. As DNA, the CDR3 is TGTGCCAGCGCCCTTTGGCGGGAGAATAATGAGCAGTTCTTC. Amino acid sequence: CASALWRENNEQFF.

This clonotype appeared many times. This chain links TRBV12-3 or TRBV12-4 with TRBJ1-4, with 10 bases aligning to TRBD1. The CDR3 loop spans 15 amino acids. Unmatched junction bases numbered 6, after V lost 4 bases and J lost 7 bases. The CDR3 coding sequence is TGTGCCAGCAGTTCGACAGGGGGCGCGTCTGAAAAACTGTTTTTT. Translating gives CASSSTGGASEKLFF.